Listed here are 7 T cell receptor beta chains from one sample, sequenced in a study of PD-1 blockade in classical Hodgkin lymphoma (dated by TCRdb to about 2020). The time point tag for this specimen amounts to: cycle 1 day 1 (C1D1), immediately before nivolumab initiation. All trial patients had relapsed after autologous stem cell transplantation, with cohorts A, B and C differing in prior brentuximab vedotin exposure. The library was generated by the immunoSEQ multiplex PCR assay. In its TCRdb copy, this immuneACCESS table keeps in-frame sequences only and misses some clones. Where compared with another copy, unresolved V genes explain less than half of these, and the others have no known cause. The sample table records around 5,000 clones; 55% to 70% of these occur just once. The ten largest account for roughly 64% of the sample. Sequenced material: peripheral blood mononuclear cells (PBMCs), taken at baseline. These receptors all stem from a human donor with classical Hodgkin lymphoma.

The chain is built from TRBV19 and TRBJ2-1; D gene ambiguous. Germline V gene sequence: CDR1 LNHDA, CDR2 SQIVND (reference sequence). V was trimmed by 1 base and J by 9 bases, leaving 4 bases between them. The CDR3 covers 11 residues. The DNA for the CDR3 is TGTGCCAGTAGTATAGCATTTGAGCAGTTCTTC. This codes for CASSIAFEQFF.

The rearrangement joins TRBV30 to TRBJ1-5; maybe TRBD1 (5 bases). The V gene lost 2 bases and the J gene lost 4 bases, with 15 bases spanning the gap. The CDR3 is made up of 15 amino acids. The germline V gene has CDR1 GTSNPN and CDR2 SVGIG (reference sequence). For the CDR3, the DNA is TGTGCCTGGAGTTCTGGAGGGGAGGCGAATCAGCCCCAGCATTTT. This encodes CAWSSGGEANQPQHF. Based on the CDR3 plus reference TRBV30 and TRBJ1-5, the full variable domain is SQTIHQWPATLVQPVGSPLSLECTVEGTSNPNLYWYRQAAGRGLQLLFYSVGIGQISSEVPQNLSASRPQDRQFILSSKKLLLSDSGFYLCAWSSGGEANQPQHFGDGTRLSIL.

The CDR3 nucleotides are TGTGCCAGCTCACCAGACAGCCTCTATGGCTACACCTTC. Translated, it gives CASSPDSLYGYTF. This sequence joins TRBV18 and TRBJ1-2, with D perhaps matching TRBD1 (5 bases). Deletions cut 2 bases from V and 4 bases from J, with 8 bases between. The CDR3 sequence is 13 residues long. Germline V lookup: CDR1 KGHSH, CDR2 LQKENI.

Points on this clone: One end of the junction does not line up with germline, which may come from a read error. Other nucleotide sequences from this sample produce the same CDR3. The chain couples TRBV5-1 to TRBJ1-1; 7 bases align to TRBD1. CDR1 and CDR2 from the germline V gene are SGHRS and YFSETQ. The CDR3 is 15 amino acids. Here the CDR3 DNA reads TGCGCCAGCAGCTTCCAGACAGGGTTGAACACTGAAGCCTTCTTT. This encodes CASSFQTGLNTEAFF.

This chain links TRBV7-3 with TRBJ2-5; a weak D match, TRBD2 (5 bases). Germline assignment: CDR1 SGHTA and CDR2 FQGTGA. Trimming left V 5 bases short and J 5 bases short, with 12 bases between. The CDR3 has 13 residues. The CDR3 nucleotides are TGTGCCAGCAGCACGGAGGTGGGGGAGACCCAGTACTTC. This sequence encodes CASSTEVGETQYF.

This clone occurred a few times. The chain employs TRBV28 and TRBJ2-7; tentatively, D is TRBD2 (6 bases). Deletions cut 3 bases from V and 7 bases from J, with 13 bases between. This CDR3 is built from 13 residues. CDR1 MDHEN and CDR2 SYDVKM come from the germline V gene. The CDR3 sequence is CASSLGTAGEQYF. For the CDR3, the DNA is TGTGCCAGCAGTTTGGGCACGGCGGGGGAGCAGTACTTC.

The chain recombines TRBV7-9 with TRBJ2-7; 7 nucleotides align to TRBD2. V was clipped by 5 bases and J by 2 bases; unmatched bases: 15. In germline, CDR1 is SEHNR, CDR2 FQNEAQ (reference sequence). There are 17 residues in the CDR3. For the CDR3, the DNA is TGTGCCAGCAGCCTAAGCTCCTCGACTAGCCACACCTACGAGCAGTACTTC. It translates to CASSLSSSTSHTYEQYF.